A single sample is the source of the 6 T cell receptor beta chains below, sequenced in a study of blood T cells in healthy people across ages. A second PCR of about 7 to 11 cycles used a sample-barcoded 5' primer and a J-beta primer mix. TCRdb independently ran MiXCR on the 5' RACE reads; one entry per CDR3 protein. Found here are 1,500,000 or so distinct CDR3 sequences, less than 45% of them singletons; the top ten hold 4%. Sample: blood. The receptors shown here come from a young woman in good health.

V usage is TRBV29-1 and J usage is TRBJ2-1; unclear D gene. Germline values: CDR1 SQVTM, CDR2 ANQGSEA. V lost 7 bases to trimming and J lost 9 bases, with 19 bases between them. The CDR3 has 13 amino acids. The CDR3 DNA follows: TGCAGCGCCGCGCGGCCATTACTCGGTGAGCAGTTCTTC. This codes for CSAARPLLGEQFF.

This clonotype was found a few times. The J gene is TRBJ2-1, the V gene TRBV5-1, with TRBD2 matching over 13 bases. Trimming cost V 3 bases and J 4 bases; bases outside gene matches: 22. CDR3 length equals 22 residues. Germline loops: CDR1 SGHRS, CDR2 YFSETQ. CDR3 in amino acids: CASSSPPGLAGLKRGIYNEQFF. The DNA for the CDR3 is TGCGCCAGCAGCTCACCACCGGGACTAGCGGGGCTTAAAAGGGGGATATACAATGAGCAGTTCTTC.

This clonotype was seen a handful of times. The genes are TRBV20-1 and TRBJ2-7, with TRBD2 matching over 7 bases. The length of the CDR3 is 15 residues. Germline CDR1 is DFQATT and CDR2 is SNEGSKA (reference sequence). V lost 2 bases, J lost 2 bases, and 9 bases stayed unmatched. As DNA, the CDR3 is TGCAGTGCTAGACTGAACCAGCGGGGCCCCTACGAGCAGTACTTC. Its translation: CSARLNQRGPYEQYF.

This sequence joins TRBV4-1 and TRBJ2-5, with TRBD2 identical over 14 bases. The DNA end is more similar to TRBJ2-7, so the J call may be wrong. The CDR3 has 19 amino acids. Germline V gene lookup returns CDR1 MGHRA and CDR2 YSYEKL. Here the CDR3 DNA reads TGCGCCAGCAGCCACCTATTCGGACTAGCGGGAGGACCAGACCACGAGCAGTACTTC. This translates into CASSHLFGLAGGPDHEQYF.

The chain is built from TRBV10-3 and TRBJ1-2; D ambiguous. The germline V gene has CDR1 ENHRY and CDR2 SYGVKD. With 3 bases removed from V and 3 bases from J, the gap between germline ends came to 5 bases. This CDR3 has 12 residues. The CDR3 DNA reads TGTGCCATCAGTGACCGGGACTATGGCTACACCTTC. Its protein is CAISDRDYGYTF.

V gene TRBV29-1 combines with J gene TRBJ2-4; D possibly corresponds to TRBD1 (6 bases). Looked up from germline, CDR1 is SQVTM and CDR2 is ANQGSEA. The V end was cut by 4 bases, the J end by 15 bases, with 19 bases between. The CDR3 sequence is 12 residues long. The CDR3 nucleotides read TGCAGCGTTGCACATACAGGGATCGGGCGGTACTTC. Protein: CSVAHTGIGRYF.